This T cell receptor beta chain was recovered during a study of OX40 agonist ivuxolimab in advanced cancers. CDR1 and CDR2 (germline): SGHTS, YDEGEE. Trimming took 3 bases from V and 5 from J; bases not matched to a gene: 7. CDR3 length equals 15 residues. Profiled with immunoSEQ multiplex PCR; TCRdb holds only in-frame clones, not every one. The sample consists of 43,000 or so clones, 86% of them appearing once. This chain connects TRBV5-8 to TRBJ2-5, with TRBD1 matching over 10 bases. The sequence came from an adult with an advanced solid tumor such as melanoma, head and neck, liver or kidney cancer. The source was CD4+ or CD8+ T cells sorted from blood, collected in a trial of the OX40 agonist ivuxolimab. The chain's CDR3 is CASSSPGQGLETQYF. CDR3 bases: TGTGCCAGCAGCTCGCCGGGACAGGGGCTCGAGACCCAGTACTTC.